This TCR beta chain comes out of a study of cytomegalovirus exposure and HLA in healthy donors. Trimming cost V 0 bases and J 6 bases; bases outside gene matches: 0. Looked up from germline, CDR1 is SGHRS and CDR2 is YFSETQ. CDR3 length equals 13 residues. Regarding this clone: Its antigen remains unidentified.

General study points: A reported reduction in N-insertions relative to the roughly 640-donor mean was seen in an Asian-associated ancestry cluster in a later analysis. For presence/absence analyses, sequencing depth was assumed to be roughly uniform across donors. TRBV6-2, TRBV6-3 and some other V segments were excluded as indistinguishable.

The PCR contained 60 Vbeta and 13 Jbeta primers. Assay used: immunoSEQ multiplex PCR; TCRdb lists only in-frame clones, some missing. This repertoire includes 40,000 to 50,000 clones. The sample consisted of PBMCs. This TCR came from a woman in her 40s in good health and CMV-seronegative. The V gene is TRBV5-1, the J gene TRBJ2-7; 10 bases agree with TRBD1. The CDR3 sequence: CASSLGQGAEQYF. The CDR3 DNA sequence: TGCGCCAGCAGCTTGGGACAGGGGGCCGAGCAGTACTTC.